This is a list of T cell receptor beta chains from one sample in a study of blood T cells in healthy people across ages. TCRdb processed the 5' RACE reads anew with MiXCR; each CDR3 protein has one entry. This table has around 800,000 distinct CDR3 sequences, about half appearing once. Sequenced: blood. The receptors derive from an elderly man in good health. The CDR3 runs from the conserved cysteine through the conserved F or W. D genes are given only for firm matches. Expanded clones are given a class, and other clones once, few, many or no size at all.

. TRBJ2-7 15 TRBV30 . CAWSRGGGVFYEQYF TGTGCCTGGAGCCGTGGCGGAGGGGTTTTCTACGAGCAGTACTTC
TRBD2 TRBJ2-3 16 TRBV20-1 once CSARSPQRGVTDTQYF TGCAGTGCTAGATCCCCTCAGCGGGGGGTGACAGATACGCAGTATTTT
. TRBJ2-1 17 TRBV6-2/TRBV6-3 few CASSLPLGGGSYNEQFF TGTGCCAGCAGTTTGCCCCTTGGGGGAGGATCCTACAATGAGCAGTTCTTC
TRBD2 TRBJ2-6 21 TRBV12-3/TRBV12-4 few CASTTTPGLAGGPSGANVLTF TGTGCCAGCACCACAACTCCGGGACTAGCGGGAGGGCCGTCGGGGGCCAACGTCCTGACTTTC
TRBD2 TRBJ2-1 16 TRBV20-1 few CSARDTSGYRSNEQFF TGCAGTGCTAGAGATACTAGCGGGTATCGAAGTAATGAGCAGTTCTTC
. TRBJ2-5 19 TRBV21-1 . CVSSKDLREGSSYQETQYF TGTGTCAGCAGCAAAGACCTGCGGGAGGGCTCCTCGTACCAAGAGACCCAGTACTTC
TRBD1 TRBJ2-7 14 TRBV20-1 . CSARETGQGYEQYF TGCAGTGCTAGAGAGACAGGACAGGGCTACGAGCAGTACTTC
TRBD2 TRBJ2-5 15 TRBV5-1 once CASSSLAGAKGEQYF TGCGCCAGCAGCTCCCTAGCGGGGGCGAAAGGGGAGCAGTACTTC
TRBD2 TRBJ2-3 17 TRBV27 . CASSLKGSGGDTDTQYF TGTGCCAGCAGTCTCAAGGGCTCGGGGGGAGACACAGATACGCAGTATTTT
TRBD1 TRBJ2-4 15 TRBV7-3 . CASSAGQGATNIQYF TGTGCCAGCAGCGCCGGACAGGGGGCTACAAACATTCAGTACTTC
. TRBJ2-3 14 TRBV6-5 . CASSAQGVLVTQYF TGTGCCAGCAGTGCCCAGGGTGTGCTAGTTACGCAGTATTTT
TRBD2 TRBJ2-1 15 TRBV12-3/TRBV12-4 many CASRSSGTTYNEQFF TGTGCCAGCAGATCTAGCGGGACTACCTACAATGAGCAGTTCTTC
. TRBJ2-7 12 TRBV7-3 many CASSQNSYEQYF TGTGCCAGCAGCCAAAACTCCTACGAGCAGTACTTC
. TRBJ1-2 13 TRBV12-3/TRBV12-4 . CASSRITDYGYTF TGTGCCAGCAGTCGTATTACAGACTATGGCTACACCTTC
. TRBJ2-3 13 TRBV10-3 . CAISDLVGDTQYF TGTGCCATCAGCGACCTAGTGGGTGATACGCAGTATTTT
. TRBJ2-1 14 TRBV6-5 . CASRQQASYNEQFF TGTGCCAGCAGACAACAGGCATCCTACAATGAGCAGTTCTTC
TRBD1 TRBJ2-5 15 TRBV28 few CASSLIQGAGETQYF TGTGCCAGCAGTTTAATACAGGGGGCGGGAGAGACCCAGTACTTC
. TRBJ2-3 16 TRBV29-1 . CSVGRERGLGTDTQYF TGCAGCGTTGGTCGGGAACGAGGGTTGGGCACAGATACGCAGTATTTT
. TRBJ2-3 16 TRBV7-2 many CASSLVSTPSTDTQYF TGTGCCAGCAGCTTAGTTTCGACTCCTAGCACAGATACGCAGTATTTT
. TRBJ2-3 14 TRBV29-1 many CSVEVTGATDTQYF TGCAGCGTTGAGGTAACGGGAGCCACAGATACGCAGTATTTT
. TRBJ1-1 17 TRBV7-2 . CASSRLAGDRGGTEAFF TGTGCCAGCAGCCGACTGGCCGGGGATAGGGGAGGAACTGAAGCTTTCTTT
TRBD2 TRBJ2-3 15 TRBV20-1 few CSASPPSGTADTQYF TGCAGTGCTAGCCCCCCCAGCGGGACTGCCGATACGCAGTATTTT
TRBD2 TRBJ2-1 15 TRBV10-3 few CAIRAGLASYNEQFF TGTGCCATCAGGGCTGGACTAGCGTCCTACAATGAGCAGTTCTTC
. TRBJ2-1 15 TRBV7-2 few CASSAATGRYDEQFF TGTGCCAGCAGCGCCGCGACAGGGAGGTACGATGAGCAGTTCTTC
TRBD1 TRBJ2-3 15 TRBV20-1 . CSARSWTGVTDTQYF TGCAGTGCTAGATCTTGGACAGGGGTCACAGATACGCAGTATTTT
. TRBJ2-5 15 TRBV14 . CASSQDHGYRETQYF TGTGCCAGCAGCCAAGATCATGGGTATAGAGAGACCCAGTACTTC
. TRBJ2-7 14 TRBV4-3 . CASSQDSTRREQYF TGCGCCAGCAGCCAAGATAGTACTAGACGGGAGCAGTACTTC
TRBD2 TRBJ2-5 15 TRBV3-1 few CASSPGLANQETQYF TGTGCCAGCAGCCCAGGACTAGCGAACCAAGAGACCCAGTACTTC
. TRBJ2-4 14 TRBV10-3 . CAISESGGLRGQYF TGTGCCATCAGTGAGTCGGGCGGTCTACGCGGGCAGTACTTC
. TRBJ2-3 16 TRBV2 few CASSRGTPPGVDTQYF TGTGCCAGCAGTCGAGGTACACCTCCGGGGGTAGATACGCAGTATTTT
TRBD1 TRBJ2-3 13 TRBV20-1 . CSAGTGRSDTQYF TGCAGTGCAGGGACAGGGCGGTCAGATACGCAGTATTTT
TRBD2 TRBJ2-5 13 TRBV29-1 . CSVVRTSDGEQYF TGCAGCGTTGTAAGGACTAGTGATGGAGAGCAGTACTTC
. TRBJ1-3 16 TRBV18 . CASSPATGFSGNTIYF TGTGCCAGCTCACCGGCGACAGGATTCTCTGGAAACACCATATATTTT
TRBD1 TRBJ2-3 17 TRBV7-9 once CAGSFHQGAFSADTQYF TGTGCCGGCAGCTTTCATCAGGGGGCGTTTTCCGCAGATACGCAGTATTTT
. TRBJ2-3 18 TRBV2 many CASSEGQGRVDSTDTQYF TGTGCCAGCAGTGAAGGGCAGGGGCGAGTCGATAGCACAGATACGCAGTATTTT
TRBD2 TRBJ2-1 15 TRBV20-1 . CSALNRLAGLNEQFF TGCAGTGCACTCAACCGGCTAGCGGGACTCAATGAGCAGTTCTTC
TRBD2 TRBJ2-3 13 TRBV4-3 few CASSALAGGTQYF TGCGCCAGCAGCGCACTAGCGGGGGGTACGCAGTATTTT
. TRBJ2-5 16 TRBV5-4 . CASSLRDAGPGETQYF TGTGCCAGCAGCTTGAGGGATGCGGGACCGGGGGAGACCCAGTACTTC
. TRBJ2-7 14 TRBV7-3 many CASSVDGSSYEQYF TGTGCCAGCAGCGTCGACGGGAGCTCCTACGAGCAGTACTTC
. TRBJ1-3 15 TRBV4-1 . CASSEPSGTGNTIYF TGCGCCAGCAGCGAGCCCTCGGGGACTGGAAACACCATATATTTT
TRBD1 TRBJ2-1 16 TRBV5-1 few CASSRVDRPSYNEQFF TGCGCCAGCAGCAGAGTGGACAGGCCCTCCTACAATGAGCAGTTCTTC
. TRBJ2-2 12 TRBV6-4 . CASRPPAGELFF TGTGCCAGCCGACCCCCGGCCGGGGAGCTGTTTTTT